This passage covers 26 T cell receptor beta chains from one sample sequenced in a study of cytomegalovirus exposure and HLA in healthy donors. The PCR was carried out with 60 Vbeta primers and 13 Jbeta primers. Produced via immunoSEQ multiplex PCR; TCRdb's table is partial and in-frame only. The sample lists roughly 86,000 clones; 65% were seen once. Specimen: PBMCs. The receptors come from a woman between 50 and 59 years old in good health and CMV-seropositive.

The chain employs TRBV7-9 and TRBJ2-5; 10 bases map to TRBD2. CDR1 and CDR2 (germline): SEHNR, FQNEAQ (reference sequence). This CDR3 comprises 15 residues. Unmatched junction bases numbered 10, after V lost 5 bases and J lost 7 bases. CDR3 sequence: CASSPEREGPGTQYF. The CDR3 bases are TGTGCCAGCAGCCCGGAGCGGGAGGGCCCGGGGACCCAGTACTTC.

The rearrangement uses TRBV5-1 and TRBJ1-2, with 8 bases identical to TRBD1. V was pared by 4 bases and J by 4 bases, with 6 bases of the junction left unmatched. The CDR3 length is 14 residues. The germline CDR1 and CDR2 sequences are SGHRS and YFSETQ. CDR3 sequence reads: CASSPETGGYGYTF. The CDR3, as DNA: TGCGCCAGCAGCCCCGAAACAGGGGGCTATGGCTACACCTTC.

V and J are TRBV5-4 and TRBJ2-3; D is unresolved. The CDR3 is 13 amino acids. V was clipped by 0 bases and J by 1 base, with 3 bases between them. CDR1 SGHNT and CDR2 YYREEE come from the germline V gene (reference sequence). The CDR3 protein is CASSLVGTDTQYF. CDR3 sequence (DNA): TGTGCCAGCAGCTTGGTAGGCACAGATACGCAGTATTTT.

This sequence joins TRBV6-1 and TRBJ1-3; D remains ambiguous. This CDR3 contains 13 residues. The germline CDR1 and CDR2 sequences are MNHNS and SASEGT. Trimming stripped 7 bases from V and 4 bases from J, with 11 bases between. DNA for the CDR3: TGTGCCAGCATCTTCTCGGGGGGAAACACCATATATTTT. This sequence encodes CASIFSGGNTIYF.

The CDR3 is CASSLEGASDTQYF. The CDR3 DNA reads as TGCGCCAGCAGCTTGGAGGGGGCGTCAGATACGCAGTATTTT. This chain joins TRBV5-1 and TRBJ2-3, with TRBD1 matching over 7 bases. This CDR3 has 14 residues. J lost 4 bases, V lost 0 bases, and 2 bases had no gene match. Germline V lookup: CDR1 SGHRS, CDR2 YFSETQ. Filled out from reference TRBV5-1 and TRBJ2-3, the complete variable domain reads KAGVTQTPRYLIKTRGQQVTLSCSPISGHRSVSWYQQTPGQGLQFLFEYFSETQRNKGNFPGRFSGRQFSNSRSEMNVSTLELGDSALYLCASSLEGASDTQYFGPGTRLTVL.

The CDR3 coding sequence is TGTGCCAGTAGGATCGGGCAGGGGGCGGATACGCAGTATTTT. Translation gives CASRIGQGADTQYF. The gene calls are TRBV19 and TRBJ2-3; 8 bases line up with TRBD1. Germline loops: CDR1 LNHDA, CDR2 SQIVND (reference sequence). The J segment lost 6 bases and the V segment lost 6 bases, leaving 8 bases of the junction unmatched. The CDR3 has 14 amino acids. Complete variable domain (other parts from reference TRBV19 and TRBJ2-3): DGGITQSPKYLFRKEGQNVTLSCEQNLNHDAMYWYRQDPGQGLRLIYYSQIVNDFQKGDIAEGYSVSREKKESFPLTVTSAQKNPTAFYLCASRIGQGADTQYFGPGTRLTVL.

The chain combines TRBV28 with TRBJ2-7; maybe TRBD2 (5 bases). Germline V gene sequence: CDR1 MDHEN, CDR2 SYDVKM. The germline V and J ends were trimmed by 5 bases and 0 bases, with 11 bases remaining between them. This CDR3 is 14 amino acids long. The CDR3 region has the DNA TGTGCCAGCAGTCTGAGCGGAAGCTCCTACGAGCAGTACTTC. Its protein is CASSLSGSSYEQYF.

This clone was counted a few times. V gene TRBV25-1 combines with J gene TRBJ1-1; D ambiguous. CDR3 length: 13 amino acids. Germline loops: CDR1 MGHDK, CDR2 SYGVNS. The germline V and J ends were trimmed by 1 base and 6 bases, with 9 bases remaining between them. The CDR3 DNA is TGTGCCAGCAGTGAATGGGTCAGCGCTGAAGCTTTCTTT. Translating it yields CASSEWVSAEAFF. Full variable domain (rest looked up from reference TRBV25-1 and TRBJ1-1): EADIYQTPRYLVIGTGKKITLECSQTMGHDKMYWYQQDPGMELHLIHYSYGVNSTEKGDLSSESTVSRIRTEHFPLTLESARPSHTSQYLCASSEWVSAEAFFGQGTRLTVV.

The chain couples TRBV2 to TRBJ1-1; D unresolved. Trimming removed 3 bases at V and 2 bases at J, with 10 bases between. The germline V gene has CDR1 SNHLY and CDR2 FYNNEI. CDR3 length: 14 amino acids. The CDR3 is CASSDFAGNTEAFF. The CDR3 DNA reads as TGTGCCAGCAGTGATTTTGCGGGCAACACTGAAGCTTTCTTT.

For this clone: Other DNA sequences from this sample encode an identical CDR3 as well. The rearrangement joins TRBV14 to TRBJ1-2, with TRBD1 identical over 8 bases. Germline V gene lookup returns CDR1 SGHDN and CDR2 FVKESK. V trimming: 5 bases; J trimming: 4 bases; junction bases outside the gene matches: 3. The CDR3 runs to 13 residues. In DNA, the CDR3 is TGTGCCAGCAGCGACAGGGGTAGCTATGGCTACACCTTC. Protein sequence: CASSDRGSYGYTF.

CDR3 protein: CSVEPLDRMSSYEQYF. CDR3 nucleotides: TGCAGCGTTGAACCCCTGGACAGGATGAGCTCCTACGAGCAGTACTTC. V and J are TRBV29-1 and TRBJ2-5, with 7 positions matching TRBD1. The J call could be wrong; TRBJ2-7 is a better fit for the DNA end. This CDR3 region has 16 residues. Germline-derived CDR1 and CDR2 are SQVTM and ANQGSEA.

The gene calls are TRBV28 and TRBJ2-3; 9 bases map to TRBD2. Trimming removed 2 bases from V and 4 bases from J; junction bases left unmatched: 7. Germline CDR1 is MDHEN and CDR2 is SYDVKM. The CDR3 consists of 16 residues. As DNA, the CDR3 is TGTGCCAGCAGTTTACCCCCCTTAGCGGGGGCAGATACGCAGTATTTT. It codes for CASSLPPLAGADTQYF. The full variable domain, rest sourced from reference TRBV28 and TRBJ2-3, is DVKVTQSSRYLVKRTGEKVFLECVQDMDHENMFWYRQDPGLGLRLIYFSYDVKMKEKGDIPEGYSVSREKKERFSLILESASTNQTSMYLCASSLPPLAGADTQYFGPGTRLTVL.

This clone is a singleton in its sample. This chain connects TRBV7-9 to TRBJ1-4; D call uncertain. V lost 1 base and J lost 10, with 7 bases in between. Germline lookup yields CDR1 SEHNR and CDR2 FQNEAQ (reference sequence). The CDR3 loop spans 12 amino acids. The CDR3 DNA reads TGTGCCAGCAGCTTAGAAGACTTAAAACTGTTTTTT. Translating it yields CASSLEDLKLFF.

This clone was seen a single time. This chain links TRBV5-6 with TRBJ2-1; 10 bases are a match to TRBD2. The V gene's germline CDR1 is SGHDT and CDR2 YYEEEE. The length of the CDR3 is 15 residues. V shed 3 bases and J 7 bases; nucleotides not matched to a gene: 7. CDR3: CASSSGTSEGNEQFF. CDR3 coding DNA: TGTGCCAGCAGCTCCGGGACTAGCGAGGGTAATGAGCAGTTCTTC.

The chain is built from TRBV5-1 and TRBJ2-5; tentative D call: TRBD2 (6 bases). CDR3 size: 14 residues. In germline, CDR1 is SGHRS, CDR2 YFSETQ. V lost 1 base and J lost 4, with 11 bases in between. The chain's CDR3 is CASSLSAGSETQYF. The CDR3 coding sequence is TGCGCCAGCAGCTTGTCCGCGGGGTCAGAGACCCAGTACTTC.

The rearrangement links TRBV7-6 to TRBJ2-3; possible D gene TRBD2, 7 bases. The V gene's germline CDR1 is SGHVS and CDR2 FNYEAQ. Trimming shortened V by 1 base and J by 6 bases, and 14 bases separated the two germline ends. The CDR3 is 15 residues long. The CDR3 is CASSLGEGGADTQYF. As DNA, the CDR3 is TGTGCCAGCAGCTTAGGGGAGGGGGGGGCCGATACGCAGTATTTT. Full variable domain (rest looked up from reference TRBV7-6 and TRBJ2-3): GAGVSQSPRYKVTKRGQDVALRCDPISGHVSLYWYRQALGQGPEFLTYFNYEAQQDKSGLPNDRFSAERPEGSISTLTIQRTEQRDSAMYRCASSLGEGGADTQYFGPGTRLTVL.

The rearrangement links TRBV7-6 to TRBJ1-1; D may be TRBD1 (5 bases). V dropped 4 bases and J dropped 0 bases, with 9 bases sitting between them. This CDR3 spans 14 amino acids. CDR1 and CDR2 (germline): SGHVS, FNYEAQ. This CDR3 reads CASSSQDVNTEAFF. DNA for the CDR3: TGTGCCAGCAGCTCACAGGACGTGAACACTGAAGCTTTCTTT.

A few counts support this clone. V is TRBV5-5 and J is TRBJ1-4; possibly TRBD1 for D (5 bases). Trimming stripped 4 bases from V and 4 bases from J, with 11 bases between. The CDR3 sequence is 14 residues long. Germline V CDR1 and CDR2: SGHKS, YYEKEE (reference sequence). The CDR3 DNA reads TGTGCCAGCAGCCAGACAGTAGATAATGAAAAACTGTTTTTT. Protein sequence: CASSQTVDNEKLFF.

This rearrangement joins TRBV11-2 to TRBJ2-5; 10 nucleotides match TRBD2. V was clipped by 5 bases and J by 2 bases; unmatched bases: 5. This CDR3 comprises 15 residues. Looked up from germline, CDR1 is SGHAT and CDR2 is FQNNGV. The CDR3 DNA is TGTGCCAGCAGCCCGGGTAGCGGGGGGCAAGAGACCCAGTACTTC. Translating gives CASSPGSGGQETQYF.

V gene TRBV13 combines with J gene TRBJ2-7; TRBD1 might be the D (5 bases). Looked up from germline, CDR1 is PRHDT and CDR2 is FYEKMQ (reference sequence). The CDR3 runs 12 residues. V was trimmed by 1 base and J by 5 bases, leaving 6 bases between them. DNA of the CDR3: TGTGCCAGCAGCTTAGCCAGGGACGAGCAGTACTTC. Translation gives CASSLARDEQYF.

V usage is TRBV9 and J usage is TRBJ1-4; D unclear. The V end was cut by 0 bases, the J end by 8 bases, with 14 bases between. This CDR3 region has 15 residues. The germline V gene has CDR1 SGDLS and CDR2 YYNGEE. The CDR3 nucleotides read TGTGCCAGCAGCGTAGGAAACAGTCCGGCGGAAAAACTGTTTTTT. Encoded protein: CASSVGNSPAEKLFF.

The sample holds one count of this clone. The chain couples TRBV27 to TRBJ1-1; 8 positions agree with TRBD1. The CDR3 contains 15 residues. Germline V gene data show CDR1 as MNHEY and CDR2 as SMNVEV (reference sequence). Trimming at V came to 5 bases and at J to 0 bases, leaving 5 bases not matched to a gene. In nucleotides, the CDR3 is TGTGCCAGCAGTCTCGGGACAGGCATGAACACTGAAGCTTTCTTT. It yields the protein CASSLGTGMNTEAFF.

This clone appeared a few times. This chain links TRBV4-1 with TRBJ1-5; unclear D gene. Germline V lookup: CDR1 MGHRA, CDR2 YSYEKL. V shed 0 bases and J shed 2 bases, with 11 bases lying between them. The CDR3 has 16 residues. The CDR3 loop reads CASSQESGWGNQPQHF. For the CDR3, the DNA is TGCGCCAGCAGCCAAGAATCAGGATGGGGCAATCAGCCCCAGCATTTT.

The chain links TRBV28 to TRBJ1-5; TRBD1 is a possible D gene (6 bases). Germline CDR1 MDHEN, CDR2 SYDVKM. With 5 bases removed from V and 7 bases from J, the gap between germline ends came to 18 bases. The CDR3 consists of 15 residues. CDR3 DNA sequence: TGTGCCAGCAGTCCACCACAGGGTCGGAGGCAGCCCCAGCATTTT. It specifies CASSPPQGRRQPQHF.

V and J are TRBV9 and TRBJ2-3; D unclear. With 4 bases removed from V and 2 bases from J, the gap between germline ends came to 11 bases. The CDR3 runs 14 residues. CDR1 is SGDLS, CDR2 YYNGEE, per germline. CDR3 sequence reads: CASSPELNTDTQYF. As DNA, the CDR3 is TGTGCCAGCAGCCCTGAACTGAACACAGATACGCAGTATTTT.

This clone was detected only a few times. J is TRBJ1-6 and V is TRBV2; tentatively, D is TRBD1 (5 bases). This CDR3 comprises 14 residues. Germline V gene lookup returns CDR1 SNHLY and CDR2 FYNNEI. V was clipped by 3 bases and J by 7 bases, with 10 bases between them. DNA for the CDR3: TGTGCCAGCAGTGACAGGGTCGTGAATTCACCCCTCCACTTT. Its translation: CASSDRVVNSPLHF.